This T cell receptor beta chain was found in a study of early T cells in non-severe SARS-CoV-2 infection. Whole-study context: Chains were unpaired, as sequencing was done on bulk RNA from unsorted whole blood.

The protocol attached unique molecular identifiers to individual cDNA molecules. TCRdb recomputed calls from the 5' RACE reads with MiXCR, one row per CDR3 protein. The data contain around 60,000 distinct CDR3 sequences, around 13% of them singletons. This clonotype was seen ten or more times. Its antigen is currently unknown. Overall study results and limits: The study's VDJdb matching favored anti-spike CD8 responses and missed private and CD4 specificities.

CDR3 length equals 14 residues. The ends were cut back, 3 bases at V and 1 base at J, with 9 bases in the middle. The receptor's source is an adult who was a healthcare worker with PCR-confirmed SARS-CoV-2 infection or an uninfected control (not recorded which). The V and J genes are TRBV12-3 or TRBV12-4 and TRBJ1-2; the D is unclear. Sequencing input: whole blood. CDR3: CASSFWQSNYGYTF. The DNA of the CDR3 is TGTGCCAGCAGTTTCTGGCAGAGTAACTATGGCTACACCTTC.